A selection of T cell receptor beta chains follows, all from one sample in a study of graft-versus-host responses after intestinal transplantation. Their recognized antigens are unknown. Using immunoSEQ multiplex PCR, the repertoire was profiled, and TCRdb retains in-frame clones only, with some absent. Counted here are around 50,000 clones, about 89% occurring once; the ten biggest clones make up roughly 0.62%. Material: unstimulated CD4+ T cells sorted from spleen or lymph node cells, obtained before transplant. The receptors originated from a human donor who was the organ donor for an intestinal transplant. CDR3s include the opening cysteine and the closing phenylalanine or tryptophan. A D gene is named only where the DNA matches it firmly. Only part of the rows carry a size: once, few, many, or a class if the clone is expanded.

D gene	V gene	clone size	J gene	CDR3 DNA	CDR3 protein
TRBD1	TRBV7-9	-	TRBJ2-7	TGTGCCAGCAGCTCTAACGGACAGGGGGCTTACGAGCAGTACTTC	CASSSNGQGAYEQYF
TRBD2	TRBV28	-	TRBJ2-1	TGTGCCAGCAGCCCGAGCGGGACTAGCGTATACAATGAGCAGTTCTTC	CASSPSGTSVYNEQFF
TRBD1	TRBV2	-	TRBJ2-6	TGTGCCAGCAGTGTGACAGGGACTGGGGCCAACGTCCTGACTTTC	CASSVTGTGANVLTF
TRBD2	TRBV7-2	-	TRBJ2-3	TGTGCCAGCAGCTTAGCGGCTAGCGGGACAGATACGCAGTATTTT	CASSLAASGTDTQYF
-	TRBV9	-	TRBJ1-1	TGTGCCAGCAGCGTAGGGGCAGGGGTCACTGAAGCTTTCTTT	CASSVGAGVTEAFF
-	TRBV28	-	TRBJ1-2	TGTGCCAGCAGTTCCAACAGTCTCTATGGCTACACCTTC	CASSSNSLYGYTF
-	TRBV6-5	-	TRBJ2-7	TGTGCCAGCAGTTACATCGGGACACTTCCCTACGAGCAGTACTTC	CASSYIGTLPYEQYF
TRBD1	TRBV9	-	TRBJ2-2	TGTGCCAGCAGCCGCACGGGACAGGGAATGAACACCGGGGAGCTGTTTTTT	CASSRTGQGMNTGELFF
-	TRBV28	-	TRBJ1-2	TGTGCCAGCAGTTTATATTCCGGGGGCTACACCTTC	CASSLYSGGYTF
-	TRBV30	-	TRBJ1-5	TGTGCCTGGAACGACAGAAGCAATCAGCCCCAGCATTTT	CAWNDRSNQPQHF
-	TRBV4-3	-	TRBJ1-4	TGCGCCAGCAGCCAAGCTCAGGGGAAGGGTGAAAAACTGTTTTTT	CASSQAQGKGEKLFF
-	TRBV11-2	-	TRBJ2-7	TGTGCCAGCAGCTTAAGCACCTCCTACGAGCAGTACTTC	CASSLSTSYEQYF
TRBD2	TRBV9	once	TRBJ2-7	TGTGCCAGCAGCGCAACACGAATAGCGGGAGGGGAATCCTACGAGCAGTACTTC	CASSATRIAGGESYEQYF
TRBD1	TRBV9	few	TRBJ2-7	TGTGCCAGCAGCGAGAGGGCAGGGGGCCACTACGAGCAGTACTTC	CASSERAGGHYEQYF
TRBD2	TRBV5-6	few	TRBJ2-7	TGTGCCAGCAGCGGAATAGCGGGCCACGAGCAGTACTTC	CASSGIAGHEQYF
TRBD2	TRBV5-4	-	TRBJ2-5	TGTGCCAGCAGCCGGCCGGGGGGGGTCGAAGAGACCCAGTACTTC	CASSRPGGVEETQYF
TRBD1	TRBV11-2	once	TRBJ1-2	TGTGCCAGCAGTTCACAGGGGGCGCGCTATACGGTTGGCTACACCTTC	CASSSQGARYTVGYTF